The rows below give T cell receptor beta chains drawn from one sample of a study of blood T cell repertoires in COVID-19. Generated by immunoSEQ multiplex PCR, the TCRdb table keeps only in-frame clones and is missing some. The sample has fewer than 60,000 clones, roughly 79% seen once. The material sequenced was peripheral blood. The source of these receptors is a man in his sixties with acute or convalescent COVID-19. Each CDR3 is given with its conserved first and last residue. A D gene is named only where the DNA matches it firmly. Clone size is shown for a subset of rows, as once, few, many or a class of expanded clone.

V gene	D gene	clone size	J gene	CDR3 protein	CDR3 DNA
TRBV4-1	.	.	TRBJ1-5	CASSQASLSGVWSNQPQHF	TGCGCCAGCAGCCAAGCATCGTTGTCGGGGGTTTGGAGCAATCAGCCCCAGCATTTT
TRBV28	TRBD2	.	TRBJ2-1	CASSLLGRGGRNEQFF	TGTGCCAGCAGTTTATTGGGGCGGGGGGGCCGGAATGAGCAGTTCTTC
TRBV19	.	.	TRBJ1-1	CASSSHRVSGTEAFF	TGTGCCAGTAGTTCTCACAGGGTCAGTGGCACTGAAGCTTTCTTT
TRBV25-1	TRBD2	.	TRBJ2-3	CASSAWGGAIRTDTQYF	TGTGCCAGCAGTGCCTGGGGGGGAGCCATTCGCACAGATACGCAGTATTTT
TRBV2	.	.	TRBJ1-3	CASTVQQGNTIYF	TGTGCCAGCACTGTACAGCAGGGAAACACCATATATTTT
TRBV20-1	TRBD1	.	TRBJ1-1	CSANDRVNTEAFF	TGCAGTGCTAATGACAGGGTGAACACTGAAGCTTTCTTT
TRBV6-4	.	.	TRBJ1-2	CASSRDRNYGYTF	TGTGCCAGCAGTCGTGACAGGAACTATGGCTACACCTTC
TRBV4-1	TRBD1	.	TRBJ1-2	CASSQLDRVFSGYTF	TGCGCCAGCAGCCAATTAGACAGGGTCTTCTCCGGCTACACCTTC
TRBV7-9	.	.	TRBJ1-1	CASSLDPWNTEAFF	TGTGCCAGCAGCTTAGATCCGTGGAACACTGAAGCTTTCTTT
TRBV24-1	.	.	TRBJ1-1	CATSDPAEQGRAFF	TGTGCCACCAGTGATCCCGCGGAGCAGGGTCGGGCTTTCTTT
TRBV9	.	once	TRBJ2-5	CASSVGAFQETQYF	TGTGCCAGCAGCGTAGGAGCGTTTCAAGAGACCCAGTACTTC
TRBV21-1	.	.	TRBJ2-5	CASSRGPETQYF	TGTGCCAGCAGCAGAGGTCCGGAGACCCAGTACTTC
TRBV9	.	.	TRBJ1-1	CASSVSPRRTEAFF	TGTGCCAGCAGCGTTAGTCCAAGAAGAACTGAAGCTTTCTTT
TRBV2	.	few	TRBJ1-2	CASRANLEGYTF	TGTGCCAGCAGGGCGAACCTAGAGGGCTACACCTTC
TRBV14	TRBD1	.	TRBJ1-2	CASRTTGREGYTF	TGTGCCAGCAGGACGACAGGGAGAGAGGGCTACACCTTC
TRBV6-5	.	.	TRBJ1-2	CASSSLSGVGYTF	TGTGCCAGCAGTTCCCTCAGTGGAGTAGGCTACACCTTC
TRBV2	.	.	TRBJ1-1	CASTQGGRDTEAFF	TGTGCCAGCACCCAAGGAGGGAGGGACACTGAAGCTTTCTTT
TRBV11-2	.	.	TRBJ1-1	CASSLWQVANTEAFF	TGTGCCAGCAGCTTATGGCAGGTTGCGAACACTGAAGCTTTCTTT
TRBV4-1	TRBD1	once	TRBJ1-1	CASSHPGQGKTEAFF	TGCGCCAGCAGCCACCCTGGACAGGGTAAAACTGAAGCTTTCTTT